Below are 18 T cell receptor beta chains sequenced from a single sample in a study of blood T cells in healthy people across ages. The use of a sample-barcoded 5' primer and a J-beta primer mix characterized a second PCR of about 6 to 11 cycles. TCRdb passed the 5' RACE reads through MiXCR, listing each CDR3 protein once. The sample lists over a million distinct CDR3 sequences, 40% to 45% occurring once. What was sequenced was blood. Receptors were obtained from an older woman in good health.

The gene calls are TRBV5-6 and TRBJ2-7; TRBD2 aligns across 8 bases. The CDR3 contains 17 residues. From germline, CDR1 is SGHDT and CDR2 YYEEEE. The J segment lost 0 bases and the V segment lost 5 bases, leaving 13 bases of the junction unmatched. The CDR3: CASSRSVVGLVSYEQYF. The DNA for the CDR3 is TGTGCCAGCAGTCGATCCGTCGTGGGACTAGTCTCCTACGAGCAGTACTTC.

CDR3 region: CASSYSNSDSNQPQHF. CDR3 nucleotides: TGTGCCAGCAGTTACTCGAACAGTGATAGCAATCAGCCCCAGCATTTT. This chain uses TRBV6-6 with TRBJ1-5; the D is unclear. Trimming pared 0 bases from V and 0 bases from J, leaving 9 bases between. From germline, CDR1 is MNHNY and CDR2 SVGAGI (reference sequence). This CDR3 is built from 16 residues.

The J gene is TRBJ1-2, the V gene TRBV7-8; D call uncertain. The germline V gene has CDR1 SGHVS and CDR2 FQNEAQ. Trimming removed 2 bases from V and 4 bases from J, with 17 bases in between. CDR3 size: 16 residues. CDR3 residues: CASSLRRAQTPYGYTF. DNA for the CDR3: TGTGCCAGCAGCTTAAGACGGGCCCAGACCCCCTATGGCTACACCTTC.

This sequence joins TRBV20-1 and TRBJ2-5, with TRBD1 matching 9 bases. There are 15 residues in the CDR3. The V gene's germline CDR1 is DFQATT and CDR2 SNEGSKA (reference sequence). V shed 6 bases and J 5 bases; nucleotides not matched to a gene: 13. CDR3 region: CSAKKTGGMMETQYF. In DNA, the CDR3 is TGCAGTGCAAAGAAGACAGGGGGGATGATGGAGACCCAGTACTTC.

The DNA of the CDR3 is TGTGCCAGCAGCCTAGAGGGCAGGGGTCAGCCCCAGCATTTT. Residues: CASSLEGRGQPQHF. The rearrangement links TRBV7-9 to TRBJ1-5; D is possibly TRBD1 (6 bases). V gave up 5 bases and J gave up 6 bases, with 14 bases separating them. CDR3 size: 14 residues. Germline-derived CDR1 and CDR2 are SEHNR and FQNEAQ (reference sequence).

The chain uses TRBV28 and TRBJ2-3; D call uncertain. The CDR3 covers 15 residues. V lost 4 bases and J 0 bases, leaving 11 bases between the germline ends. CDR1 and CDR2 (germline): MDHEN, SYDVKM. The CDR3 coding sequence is TGTGCCAGCAGTTGGACGGTTACTAGCACAGATACGCAGTATTTT. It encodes CASSWTVTSTDTQYF.

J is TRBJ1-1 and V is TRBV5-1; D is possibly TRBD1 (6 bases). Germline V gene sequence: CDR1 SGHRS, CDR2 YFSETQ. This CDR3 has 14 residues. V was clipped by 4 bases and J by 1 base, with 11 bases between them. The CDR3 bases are TGCGCCAGCAGCCCGGGGACAACGAACACTGAAGCTTTCTTT. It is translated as CASSPGTTNTEAFF.

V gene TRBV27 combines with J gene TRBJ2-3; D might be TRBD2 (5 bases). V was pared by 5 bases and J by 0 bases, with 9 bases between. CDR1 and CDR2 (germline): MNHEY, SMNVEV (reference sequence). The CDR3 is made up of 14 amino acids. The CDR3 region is CASSRGDSTDTQYF. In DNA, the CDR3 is TGTGCCAGCAGTCGGGGAGATAGCACAGATACGCAGTATTTT.

The CDR3 is CASSLARSGSATYNEQFF. The CDR3 nucleotides read TGTGCCAGCAGCTTAGCGCGGAGCGGGAGCGCTACTTACAATGAGCAGTTCTTC. The V gene is TRBV7-9, the J gene TRBJ2-1; 8 bases align to TRBD2. Germline CDR1 SEHNR, CDR2 FQNEAQ (reference sequence). The CDR3 extends over 18 amino acids. Trimming took 0 bases from V and 4 from J; bases not matched to a gene: 11.

CDR3 DNA: TGTGCCAGCAGCTTTTTGGTGAACGAGCAGTACTTC. It is translated as CASSFLVNEQYF. The rearrangement joins TRBV7-8 to TRBJ2-5; D is ambiguous. The better agreement between TRBJ2-7 and the DNA end casts doubt on the J call. The germline gives CDR1 SGHVS, CDR2 FQNEAQ. CDR3 length: 12 residues.

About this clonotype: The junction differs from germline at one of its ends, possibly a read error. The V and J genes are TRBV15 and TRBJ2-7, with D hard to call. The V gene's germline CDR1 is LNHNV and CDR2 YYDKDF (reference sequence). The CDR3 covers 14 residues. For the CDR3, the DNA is TGTGCCATCAGCAGCGTGCCAGACTCCTACGAGCAGTACTTC. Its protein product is CAISSVPDSYEQYF.

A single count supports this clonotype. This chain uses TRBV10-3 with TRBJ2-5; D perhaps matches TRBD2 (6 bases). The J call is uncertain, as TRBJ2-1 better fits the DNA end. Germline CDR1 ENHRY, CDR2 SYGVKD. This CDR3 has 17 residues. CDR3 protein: CAISESGGGPSQETQFF. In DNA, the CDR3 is TGTGCCATCAGTGAGTCGGGAGGAGGGCCCAGCCAAGAGACCCAGTTCTTC.

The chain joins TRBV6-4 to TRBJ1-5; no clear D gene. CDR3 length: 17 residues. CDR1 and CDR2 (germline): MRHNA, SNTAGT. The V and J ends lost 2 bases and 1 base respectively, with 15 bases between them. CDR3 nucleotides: TGTGCCAGCAGTGACCCCAGACGAAGACCAAGCAATCAGCCCCAGCATTTT. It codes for CASSDPRRRPSNQPQHF.

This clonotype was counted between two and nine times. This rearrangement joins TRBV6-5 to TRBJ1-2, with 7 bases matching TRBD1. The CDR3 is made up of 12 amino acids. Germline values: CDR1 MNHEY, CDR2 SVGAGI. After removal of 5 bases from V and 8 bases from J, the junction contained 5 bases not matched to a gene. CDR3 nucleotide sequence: TGTGCCAGCAGTGGCTACAGGGGCGGCTACACCTTC. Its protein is CASSGYRGGYTF.

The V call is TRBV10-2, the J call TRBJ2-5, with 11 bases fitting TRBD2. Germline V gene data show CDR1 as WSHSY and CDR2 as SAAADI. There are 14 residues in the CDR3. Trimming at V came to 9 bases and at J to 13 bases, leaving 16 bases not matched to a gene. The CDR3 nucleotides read TGCGCCAGTAGAATAGGGACTAGCGGTGTCGAGCTGTACTTC. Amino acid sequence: CASRIGTSGVELYF.

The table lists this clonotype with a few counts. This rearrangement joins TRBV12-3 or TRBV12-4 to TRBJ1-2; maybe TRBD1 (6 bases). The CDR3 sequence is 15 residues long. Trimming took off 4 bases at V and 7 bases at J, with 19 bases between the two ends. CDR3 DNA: TGTGCCAGCAGTTCCGGGGGGCCAGGGATTACTGGCTACACCTTC. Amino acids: CASSSGGPGITGYTF.

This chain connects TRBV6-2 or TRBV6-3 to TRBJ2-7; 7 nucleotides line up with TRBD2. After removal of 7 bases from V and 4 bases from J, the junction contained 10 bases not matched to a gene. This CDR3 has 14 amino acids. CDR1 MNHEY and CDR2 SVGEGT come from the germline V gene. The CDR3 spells CASTHGASGYEQYF. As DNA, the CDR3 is TGTGCCAGCACCCACGGGGCTAGCGGTTACGAGCAGTACTTC.

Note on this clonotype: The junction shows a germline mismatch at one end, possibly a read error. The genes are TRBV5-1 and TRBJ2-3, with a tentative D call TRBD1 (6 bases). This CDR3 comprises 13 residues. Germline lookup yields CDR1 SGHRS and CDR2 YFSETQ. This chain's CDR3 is CASSQDSTDTRYF. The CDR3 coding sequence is TGCGCCAGCAGCCAGGACAGCACAGATACGCGGTATTTT.